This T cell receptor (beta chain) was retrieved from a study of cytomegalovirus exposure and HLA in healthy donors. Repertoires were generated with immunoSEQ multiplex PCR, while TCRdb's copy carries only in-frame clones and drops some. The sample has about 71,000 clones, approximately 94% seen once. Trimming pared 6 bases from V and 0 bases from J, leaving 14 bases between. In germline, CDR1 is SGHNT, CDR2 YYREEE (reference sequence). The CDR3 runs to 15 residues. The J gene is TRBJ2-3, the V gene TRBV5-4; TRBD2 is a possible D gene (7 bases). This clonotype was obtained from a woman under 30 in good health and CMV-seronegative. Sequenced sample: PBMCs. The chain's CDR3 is CASKGGGVSTDTQYF. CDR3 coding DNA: TGTGCCAGCAAGGGCGGGGGCGTTAGCACAGATACGCAGTATTTT.